Detailed here is one T cell receptor beta chain. These data belong to a study of technical replicates of blood from several donors. CDR1 is SGHVS, CDR2 FNYEAQ, per germline. The V gene end was trimmed by 4 bases and the J gene end by 9 bases; junction bases not matched to a gene: 7. The CDR3 contains 16 residues. Some clones are missing from TCRdb's copy, which holds only in-frame ones; the method was immunoSEQ multiplex PCR. The data show 70,000 to 85,000 clones, almost 98% seen once. The TCR originated in a human donor in good health. The sample taken for sequencing was T cells isolated from PBMCs. The chain couples TRBV7-6 to TRBJ1-6, with 12 nucleotides matching TRBD1. The CDR3 DNA sequence: TGTGCCAGCAGCTCGGGACAGGGGGCGAAAATTTCACCCCTCCACTTT. Translated: CASSSGQGAKISPLHF.